The 25 T cell receptor beta chains below come from one sample, sequenced in a study of metastatic and nonmetastatic thyroid tumors. MiXCR reprocessed the PCR reads for TCRdb. Of some 26,000 clones in the sample, 20% to 30% were seen once. Prior to thyroid surgery, none of the patients had received any treatment. Specimen: blood. The receptors derive from a male donor with papillary thyroid cancer or a benign thyroid nodule (not recorded which). Some clones in this sample may be carry-over from other donors' samples.

This clone was picked up many times. The CDR3 DNA reads as TGTGCCTGGAGTCGGGGCCCCGCCTACGAGCAGTACTTC. It translates to CAWSRGPAYEQYF. This rearrangement joins TRBV30 to TRBJ2-7; D assignment may be TRBD1 or TRBD2 (5 bases each). CDR3 length equals 13 residues. V dropped 2 bases and J dropped 2 bases, with 10 bases sitting between them. Germline values: CDR1 GTSNPN, CDR2 SVGIG (reference sequence).

This sequence joins TRBV11-1 and TRBJ2-5; D gene uncertain. Germline assignment: CDR1 SGHAT and CDR2 FQDESV (reference sequence). This CDR3 has 15 residues. V gave up 5 bases and J gave up 1 base, with 14 bases separating them. The CDR3 DNA is TGTGCCAGCAGCCAACGGTGTAGGGCCCAAGAGACCCAGTACTTC. It is translated as CASSQRCRAQETQYF.

Comment on this clone: Germline and junction disagree at one end, which may indicate a read error. The chain employs TRBV20-1 and TRBJ1-1; D not resolved. The germline V gene has CDR1 DFQATT and CDR2 SNEGSKA (reference sequence). This CDR3 comprises 11 residues. The CDR3 DNA reads TGCAGTGCTAGGGTGCGCCCTGAAGATTTCTTT. Its translation: CSARVRPEDFF.

This clone occurred a few times. The chain is built from TRBV6-1 and TRBJ2-3, with 7 bases fitting TRBD2. The CDR3 has 16 residues. With V trimmed by 6 bases and J by 0 bases, 9 bases remained unmatched. CDR1 and CDR2 (germline): MNHNS, SASEGT. The CDR3, as DNA: TGTGCCAGCAGCAAACTACTAGCGTCTAGCACAGATACGCAGTATTTT. This encodes CASSKLLASSTDTQYF.

This clone was recorded at least ten times. The chain has TRBV3-1 and TRBJ2-1; D tentatively fits TRBD1 or TRBD2 (5 bases each). The CDR3 is 19 amino acids. Germline CDR1 is LGHDT and CDR2 is YNNKEL (reference sequence). Trimming took off 0 bases at V and 1 base at J, with 19 bases between the two ends. The CDR3 here is CASSQDKRGVDRSYNEQFF. CDR3 nucleotides: TGTGCCAGCAGCCAAGATAAAAGGGGAGTGGACCGATCCTACAATGAGCAGTTCTTC.

In its sample, this clone was seen many times. The chain links TRBV20-1 to TRBJ2-3; D remains ambiguous. The ends were cut back, 0 bases at V and 0 bases at J, with 10 bases in the middle. The CDR3 extends over 15 amino acids. In germline, CDR1 is DFQATT, CDR2 SNEGSKA (reference sequence). The CDR3 DNA follows: TGCAGTGCTAGAGATAAGGGCACTAGCACAGATACGCAGTATTTT. Translated: CSARDKGTSTDTQYF.

About this clone itself: Lacking the conserved final phenylalanine or tryptophan, this CDR3 likely reflects a read error. No DNA is shown, since the ends of the CDR3 on it are uncertain; the CDR3 is the one TCRdb lists. V is TRBV28 and J is TRBJ1-6; the tabulated D call, TRBD1, remains unverified against the DNA. CDR1 MDHEN and CDR2 SYDVKM come from the germline V gene. The CDR3 is 14 amino acids long, termini counted. The CDR3 region is CASRQGAPGSPIHY.

The chain links TRBV18 to TRBJ2-7; the match to TRBD1 covers 7 bases. This CDR3 has 17 amino acids. Unmatched junction bases numbered 14, after V lost 6 bases and J lost 0 bases. Germline lookup yields CDR1 KGHSH and CDR2 LQKENI. In DNA form, the CDR3 reads TGTGCCAGCTCGGTCGATTCTTTAGGGGGCGGCTCCTACGAGCAGTACTTC. This codes for CASSVDSLGGGSYEQYF.

This clone has at least ten counts. The chain carries TRBV15 and TRBJ2-5; D is tentatively TRBD1 or TRBD2 (5 bases each). The CDR3 is made up of 13 amino acids. V shed 9 bases and J shed 4 bases, with 15 bases lying between them. Germline assignment: CDR1 LNHNV and CDR2 YYDKDF (reference sequence). The CDR3 bases are TGTGCCACGGGGGTTAAACGTGGAGAGACCCAGTACTTC. This translates into CATGVKRGETQYF.

The table lists this clone with a few counts. The chain's CDR3 is CASSYLVGSTSSYTF. CDR3 in DNA: TGTGCCAGCAGTTACCTCGTTGGATCCACTTCTAGCTACACCTTC. The rearrangement joins TRBV6-6 to TRBJ1-2; the D is unclear. The CDR3 loop spans 15 amino acids. Trimming stripped 2 bases from V and 9 bases from J, with 19 bases between. Germline V gene data show CDR1 as MNHNY and CDR2 as SVGAGI (reference sequence).

This clone was seen more than once but under ten times. Since the CDR3 does not end with the conserved phenylalanine or tryptophan, this likely comes from a read error. CDR3 loop: CASSFGGVGTDTQYL. The CDR3 region has the DNA TGTGCCAGTAGTTTTGGGGGGGTTGGCACAGATACGCAGTATCTT. V and J are TRBV28 and TRBJ2-3, with TRBD2 matching over 7 bases. Per the germline V gene, CDR1 is MDHEN and CDR2 is SYDVKM. CDR3 length: 15 residues.

The gene calls are TRBV12-3 or TRBV12-4 and TRBJ2-2; perhaps TRBD2 as D (6 bases). The V and J ends lost 1 base and 6 bases respectively, with 27 bases between them. CDR3 length equals 20 residues. The CDR3 DNA sequence: TGTGCCAGCAGTTTAGGGAATGGACTATTTTTTAGGGGCACCCCCGGGGAGCTGTTTTTT. This translates into CASSLGNGLFFRGTPGELFF.

The chain recombines TRBV11-1 with TRBJ2-1; TRBD2 agrees at 7 bases. The CDR3 sequence is 15 residues long. V gave up 8 bases and J gave up 10 bases; unmatched junction bases: 17. Per germline, CDR1 SGHAT and CDR2 FQDESV (reference sequence). The CDR3 here is CASRVTRANSGEQFF. The DNA of the CDR3 is TGTGCCAGCCGAGTGACGCGGGCTAATAGCGGGGAGCAGTTCTTC. The whole variable domain, remainder taken from reference TRBV11-1 and TRBJ2-1, is EAEVAQSPRYKITEKSQAVAFWCDPISGHATLYWYRQILGQGPELLVQFQDESVVDDSQLPKDRFSAERLKGVDSTLKIQPAELGDSAMYLCASRVTRANSGEQFFGPGTRLTVL.

Turning to this clone: Compared with germline, one end of the junction differs, possibly owing to a read error. The chain joins TRBV14 to TRBJ2-5; 9 bases match TRBD1. From germline, CDR1 is SGHDN and CDR2 FVKESK. CDR3 size: 13 residues. CDR3 DNA: TGTTCCAGCAACAGGGGGCGTCAAGAGACCCAGTACTTC. Protein product: CSSNRGRQETQYF.

This chain links TRBV3-1 with TRBJ2-1; TRBD2 might be the D (5 bases). Germline V gene sequence: CDR1 LGHDT, CDR2 YNNKEL (reference sequence). CDR3 length equals 19 residues. V dropped 0 bases and J dropped 0 bases, with 18 bases sitting between them. CDR3 loop: CASSQDRSGSSSSYNEQFF. Here the CDR3 DNA reads TGTGCCAGCAGCCAAGATCGTAGTGGGAGTTCGAGCTCCTACAATGAGCAGTTCTTC.

The chain has TRBV7-6 and TRBJ2-7, with 9 bases that match TRBD1. Trimming took 5 bases from V and 7 from J; bases not matched to a gene: 9. Germline loops: CDR1 SGHVS, CDR2 FNYEAQ. The CDR3 consists of 14 residues. The CDR3 coding sequence is TGTGCCAGCAGCCCTCCGGGACAGGGAAGAGAGCAGTACTTC. Translated, it gives CASSPPGQGREQYF.

This clone has at least ten counts. The chain has TRBV4-1 and TRBJ1-3; D not resolved. Germline V CDR1 and CDR2: MGHRA, YSYEKL. The CDR3 covers 13 residues. The V end was cut by 0 bases, the J end by 4 bases, with 4 bases between. The CDR3 spells CASSQDDGNTIYF. The DNA of the CDR3 is TGCGCCAGCAGCCAAGATGACGGAAACACCATATATTTT.

This clone was seen many times. The chain recombines TRBV29-1 with TRBJ2-7, with 13 bases aligning to TRBD2. The CDR3 runs 13 residues. Unmatched junction bases numbered 3, after V lost 6 bases and J lost 4 bases. In germline, CDR1 is SQVTM, CDR2 ANQGSEA. CDR3 DNA: TGCAGCGTGCGGACTAGCGGGAGATACGAGCAGTACTTC. Translating it yields CSVRTSGRYEQYF.

This clone is classed as medium-sized. V gene TRBV12-5 combines with J gene TRBJ2-7; perhaps TRBD2 as D (6 bases). The V end was cut by 2 bases, the J end by 0 bases, with 11 bases between. Germline V gene lookup returns CDR1 LGHNT and CDR2 FRNRAP. CDR3 size: 15 residues. This chain's CDR3 is CASGLSTGSSYEQYF. The CDR3 DNA sequence: TGTGCTAGTGGTTTGTCGACCGGGAGCTCCTACGAGCAGTACTTC.

Ten or more counts support this clone. The rearrangement uses TRBV28 and TRBJ1-1; D gene ambiguous. The CDR3 spans 14 residues. CDR1 and CDR2 from the germline V gene are MDHEN and SYDVKM. Trimming left V 3 bases short and J 0 bases short, with 8 bases between. The CDR3 coding sequence is TGTGCCAGCAGTTTTTCCGGATTGAACACTGAAGCTTTCTTT. This sequence encodes CASSFSGLNTEAFF.

This clone was seen repeatedly, ten times or more. V and J are TRBV11-2 and TRBJ1-1; D uncertain. This CDR3 spans 13 amino acids. CDR1 and CDR2 from the germline V gene are SGHAT and FQNNGV. The ends were cut back, 0 bases at V and 5 bases at J, with 7 bases in the middle. The CDR3, as DNA: TGTGCCAGCAGCTTAGAGAGAAGGACTGAAGCTTTCTTT. Translating gives CASSLERRTEAFF.

The chain combines TRBV4-2 with TRBJ2-5; 8 bases map to TRBD2. This CDR3 is 17 amino acids long. CDR1 is LGHNA and CDR2 is YNFKEQ in the germline V gene. Unmatched junction bases numbered 14, after V lost 3 bases and J lost 5 bases. DNA for the CDR3: TGTGCCAGCAGCCACCTTCTGATCGGGAGGGCCGGTGAGACCCAGTACTTC. Its translation is CASSHLLIGRAGETQYF.

This clone was seen repeatedly, ten times or more. V is TRBV6-1 and J is TRBJ1-4; D gene unclear. This CDR3 is built from 13 residues. Trimming left V 6 bases short and J 8 bases short, with 13 bases between. Germline CDR1 reads MNHNS; CDR2 reads SASEGT. The CDR3 bases are TGTGCCAGCAGGAACGGCCTCAACGAAAAACTGTTTTTT. It translates to CASRNGLNEKLFF.

Comment on this clone: The junction departs from the called germline gene at one end, perhaps through a read error. V usage is TRBV5-1 and J usage is TRBJ2-2; weak D call: TRBD2 (5 bases). Per germline, CDR1 SGHRS and CDR2 YFSETQ. CDR3 length equals 14 residues. For the CDR3, the DNA is TGCGCCATCAGCTTGGACGGGATCACCGGGGAGCAGTTTTTT. Amino acids: CAISLDGITGEQFF.

This clone qualifies as medium-sized (0.01 to 0.1%). The chain uses TRBV10-3 and TRBJ2-7, with D possibly being TRBD1 or TRBD2 (5 bases each). Between the trimmed V and J ends, which lost 6 bases and 3 bases, there was a span of 12 bases. CDR1 and CDR2 from the germline V gene are ENHRY and SYGVKD. The CDR3 is made up of 13 amino acids. In DNA, the CDR3 is TGTGCCATCAGCCGGGACCGGCACTACGAGCAGTACTTC. This codes for CAISRDRHYEQYF.